A single sample gave rise to the 18 T cell receptor beta chains below, sequenced in a study of human T cells and chemical hapten exposure. Documented time point: patch test 2, 6 weeks after DPC sensitization. Treatment here: therapeutic diphenylcyclopropenone sensitization with weekly scalp DPC. A single record per CDR3 protein comes from TCRdb applying MiXCR to the RACE reads. Of hundreds of thousands of distinct CDR3 sequences in the sample, about 6% are singletons; the top ten hold around 5.6%. The source was whole blood, collected in connection with sensitization to the hapten diphenylcyclopropenone (DPC). These receptors all stem from a woman under 30 with alopecia areata. Some clones in this sample may be carry-over from other donors' samples.

The chain combines TRBV6-5 with TRBJ2-4, with 7 bases that match TRBD1. V was pared by 6 bases and J by 1 base, with 9 bases of the junction left unmatched. The CDR3 is made up of 16 amino acids. Germline CDR1 MNHEY, CDR2 SVGAGI. The CDR3 loop is CASSIRDSGAKNIQYF. DNA for the CDR3: TGTGCCAGCAGCATACGGGACAGTGGCGCCAAAAACATTCAGTACTTC.

There are many counts of this clonotype. This rearrangement joins TRBV27 to TRBJ2-4, with 8 nucleotides matching TRBD1. CDR1 MNHEY and CDR2 SMNVEV come from the germline V gene (reference sequence). This CDR3 is 20 amino acids long. V dropped 6 bases and J dropped 0; count of bases not matched to a gene: 19. CDR3 sequence (DNA): TGTGCCAGCAGGCCCTACGCGAGCAGGACAGGGTTAATAGCCAAAAACATTCAGTACTTC. This translates into CASRPYASRTGLIAKNIQYF.

This chain links TRBV9 with TRBJ2-1; D uncertain. This CDR3 contains 13 residues. V was cut by 0 bases and J by 5 bases, with 6 bases left in between. Per the germline V gene, CDR1 is SGDLS and CDR2 is YYNGEE. This chain's CDR3 is CASSVGSDNEQFF. The CDR3, as DNA: TGTGCCAGCAGCGTAGGCTCGGACAATGAGCAGTTCTTC.

This clonotype occurred a few times. The genes are TRBV6-6 and TRBJ1-1, with unresolved D. The CDR3 spans 13 residues. The ends were cut back, 0 bases at V and 2 bases at J, with 4 bases in the middle. CDR1 is MNHNY, CDR2 SVGAGI, per germline (reference sequence). The CDR3 is CASSYSDNTEAFF. The CDR3, as DNA: TGTGCCAGCAGTTACTCCGACAACACTGAAGCTTTCTTT.

This clonotype came up a few times. The gene calls are TRBV24-1 and TRBJ2-1; 13 bases align to TRBD2. The V gene end was trimmed by 4 bases and the J gene end by 5 bases; junction bases not matched to a gene: 7. Germline CDR1 reads KGHDR; CDR2 reads SFDVKD. This CDR3 region has 17 residues. DNA for the CDR3: TGTGCCACCAGTGACCGGCCACTAGCGGGGGGGGACAATGAGCAGTTCTTC. Translating gives CATSDRPLAGGDNEQFF.

The chain combines TRBV13 with TRBJ1-4; the D is unclear. Germline V gene data show CDR1 as PRHDT and CDR2 as FYEKMQ (reference sequence). Trimming pared 2 bases from V and 5 bases from J, leaving 9 bases between. The CDR3 loop spans 14 amino acids. For the CDR3, the DNA is TGTGCCAGCAGCTTATCCCAGAACAATGAAAAACTGTTTTTT. It is translated as CASSLSQNNEKLFF.

This clonotype was recorded many times. The chain has TRBV6-5 and TRBJ1-1; TRBD1 matches at 8 bases. Looked up from germline, CDR1 is MNHEY and CDR2 is SVGAGI. The CDR3 spans 14 residues. With 6 bases clipped from V and 6 bases from J, the junction kept 9 bases outside the gene matches. The CDR3 coding sequence is TGTGCCAGCAGAACCGGGACAGGCAACGCTGAAGCTTTCTTT. This sequence encodes CASRTGTGNAEAFF.

The chain uses TRBV7-9 and TRBJ2-5; D perhaps matches TRBD2 (5 bases). The CDR3 runs to 14 residues. V gave up 1 base and J gave up 4 bases, with 10 bases separating them. Germline loops: CDR1 SEHNR, CDR2 FQNEAQ (reference sequence). The chain's CDR3 is CASSLVAGGETQYF. DNA for the CDR3: TGTGCCAGCAGCTTAGTCGCGGGTGGAGAGACCCAGTACTTC.

This clonotype has only a few counts. This chain links TRBV6-5 with TRBJ1-3; maybe TRBD1 (6 bases). V was trimmed by 0 bases and J by 6 bases, leaving 9 bases between them. The CDR3 is 14 amino acids. CDR1 MNHEY and CDR2 SVGAGI come from the germline V gene. CDR3: CASSYSRGLNTIYF. DNA of the CDR3: TGTGCCAGCAGTTACTCGAGGGGGTTAAACACCATATATTTT.

This clonotype was counted many times. The rearrangement links TRBV6-2 or TRBV6-3 to TRBJ1-5; 7 bases line up with TRBD1. Germline V CDR1 and CDR2: MNHEY, SVGEGT. V shed 8 bases, J shed 1 base, and the junction held 11 bases outside the gene matches. This CDR3 contains 16 residues. This CDR3 reads CASRDRAGLSNQPQHF. The CDR3 coding sequence is TGTGCCAGCCGAGACAGGGCCGGTTTGAGCAATCAGCCCCAGCATTTT.

The rearrangement uses TRBV6-5 and TRBJ2-7; 7 bases agree with TRBD1. The CDR3 runs 14 residues. Germline V CDR1 and CDR2: MNHEY, SVGAGI. Unmatched junction bases numbered 3, after V lost 0 bases and J lost 4 bases. The CDR3 reads CASSYSDREYEQYF. CDR3 bases: TGTGCCAGCAGTTACTCAGACAGGGAATACGAGCAGTACTTC.

This clonotype was detected a few times. The chain couples TRBV7-2 to TRBJ2-7, with 9 nucleotides matching TRBD1. The trim removed 4 bases at V and 3 bases at J, leaving 4 bases unmatched. The CDR3 sequence is 14 residues long. Germline V gene lookup returns CDR1 SGHTA and CDR2 FQGNSA. Here the CDR3 reads CASSSRQGGYEQYF. The CDR3 DNA sequence: TGTGCCAGCAGCTCACGACAGGGGGGCTACGAGCAGTACTTC. Variable domain in full (rest from reference TRBV7-2 and TRBJ2-7): GAGVSQSPSNKVTEKGKDVELRCDPISGHTALYWYRQSLGQGLEFLIYFQGNSAPDKSGLPSDRFSAERTGGSVSTLTIQRTQQEDSAVYLCASSSRQGGYEQYFGPGTRLTVT.

The V gene is TRBV18, the J gene TRBJ2-3, with D unresolved. With 0 bases removed from V and 0 bases from J, the gap between germline ends came to 4 bases. CDR3 length equals 14 residues. Germline CDR1 and CDR2: KGHSH and LQKENI. As DNA, the CDR3 is TGTGCCAGCTCACCACCCGGGAGCACAGATACGCAGTATTTT. This translates into CASSPPGSTDTQYF.

This clonotype was seen at least ten times. This chain links TRBV12-3 or TRBV12-4 with TRBJ2-6, with D possibly being TRBD1 or TRBD2 (5 bases each). This CDR3 spans 16 amino acids. V dropped 6 bases and J dropped 5 bases, with 17 bases sitting between them. For the CDR3, the DNA is TGTGCCAGCAGCCCCGTGGGGGACCTCAGGGCCAACGTCCTGACTTTC. It specifies CASSPVGDLRANVLTF.

The chain couples TRBV18 to TRBJ1-5; D is undetermined. CDR1 and CDR2 from the germline V gene are KGHSH and LQKENI. The CDR3 runs to 14 residues. V was cut by 6 bases and J by 5 bases, with 14 bases left in between. CDR3 sequence reads: CASSLQESDQPQHF. CDR3 coding DNA: TGTGCCAGCTCTCTACAAGAGTCGGATCAGCCCCAGCATTTT.

V and J are TRBV28 and TRBJ1-5; D unclear. V lost 6 bases, J lost 8 bases, and 14 bases lay in between. CDR1 MDHEN and CDR2 SYDVKM come from the germline V gene. The CDR3 runs to 13 residues. The CDR3 region has the DNA TGTGCCAGCAGCTCGATTCAAATCGAGCCCCAGCATTTT. Its translation is CASSSIQIEPQHF.

The V and J genes are TRBV9 and TRBJ2-1; D unresolved. The CDR3 is 13 residues long. Germline V gene sequence: CDR1 SGDLS, CDR2 YYNGEE. The V end was cut by 4 bases, the J end by 5 bases, with 10 bases between. The chain's CDR3 is CASSPALHNEQFF. The CDR3 nucleotides read TGTGCCAGCAGCCCCGCGCTCCACAATGAGCAGTTCTTC.

Only a few counts were recorded for this clonotype. The chain recombines TRBV7-2 with TRBJ2-1; D possibly matches TRBD1 or TRBD2 (5 bases each). Per germline, CDR1 SGHTA and CDR2 FQGNSA. V lost 5 bases and J 12 bases, leaving 23 bases between the germline ends. The CDR3 is made up of 15 amino acids. CDR3 region: CASSPSARGPGRQFF. Here the CDR3 DNA reads TGTGCCAGCAGCCCGTCGGCCCGGGGCCCTGGTCGGCAGTTCTTC.